Listed below are T cell receptor beta chains from one sample, sequenced in a study of Graves' ophthalmopathy and Graves' hyperthyroidism. TCRdb re-called the multiplex PCR reads with MiXCR, one entry per CDR3 protein. Of a few hundred thousand distinct CDR3 sequences in the sample, roughly 40% are singletons; the top ten hold about 4%. The specimen sequenced was peripheral blood or thyroid tissue (not recorded which). The source of these receptors is an adult man with Graves' hyperthyroidism. CDR3s include the opening cysteine and the closing phenylalanine or tryptophan. Each record gives: clone size, J gene, D gene, V gene, CDR3 DNA, CDR3 protein. The D gene is left open where the match is weak. Expanded clones are given a class, and other clones once, few, many or no size at all.

clone_size: many; j_call: TRBJ2-7; d_call: .; v_call: TRBV14; cdr3_nt: TGTGCCAGCAGTTCCAGGACAGATCCTACCTACGAGCAGTACTTC; cdr3_aa: CASSSRTDPTYEQYF
clone_size: .; j_call: TRBJ1-5; d_call: .; v_call: TRBV27; cdr3_nt: TGTGCCAGCAGCCTATCTTCAGGGGTCACTCAGCCCCAGCATTTT; cdr3_aa: CASSLSSGVTQPQHF
clone_size: .; j_call: TRBJ2-2; d_call: TRBD2; v_call: TRBV20-1; cdr3_nt: TGCAGTGCTAGAGACGCTCTAGCTAGCGGAGCGGGGACCGGGGAGCTGTTTTTT; cdr3_aa: CSARDALASGAGTGELFF
clone_size: many; j_call: TRBJ2-5; d_call: .; v_call: TRBV11-3; cdr3_nt: TGTGCCAGCAGCTTAGTTGGTCAGGCGGGAGAGACCCAGTACTTC; cdr3_aa: CASSLVGQAGETQYF
clone_size: .; j_call: TRBJ1-1; d_call: TRBD1; v_call: TRBV10-3; cdr3_nt: TGTGCCATTGCGGGACAGGGTAACACTGAAGCTTTCTTT; cdr3_aa: CAIAGQGNTEAFF
clone_size: .; j_call: TRBJ1-3; d_call: TRBD1; v_call: TRBV7-9; cdr3_nt: TGTGCCAGCAGCTCGGACAGGGGGCAATACACCATATATTTT; cdr3_aa: CASSSDRGQYTIYF
clone_size: .; j_call: TRBJ1-2; d_call: .; v_call: TRBV18; cdr3_nt: TGTGCCAGCTCACCTCCGGGGTTTAACTATGGCTACACCTTC; cdr3_aa: CASSPPGFNYGYTF
clone_size: many; j_call: TRBJ1-1; d_call: TRBD1; v_call: TRBV13; cdr3_nt: TGTGCCAGCAGCGCAAGGGGGCACGGCACTGAAGCTTTCTTT; cdr3_aa: CASSARGHGTEAFF
clone_size: .; j_call: TRBJ1-1; d_call: .; v_call: TRBV2; cdr3_nt: TGTGCCAGCAGTGGCAACGCTGAAGCTTTCTTT; cdr3_aa: CASSGNAEAFF
clone_size: many; j_call: TRBJ2-5; d_call: TRBD1; v_call: TRBV5-1; cdr3_nt: TGCGCCAGCAGCATAGGACAGGGAGATCAAGAGACCCAGTACTTC; cdr3_aa: CASSIGQGDQETQYF
clone_size: .; j_call: TRBJ2-7; d_call: .; v_call: TRBV7-9; cdr3_nt: TGTGCCAGCAGCTTCCGGGACGTCAGCTCCTACGAGCAGTACTTC; cdr3_aa: CASSFRDVSSYEQYF
clone_size: many; j_call: TRBJ1-2; d_call: .; v_call: TRBV14; cdr3_nt: TGTGCCAGCAGCCAAGATTTTCTTAGTGGGGGTTTCGCTGGCTACACCTTC; cdr3_aa: CASSQDFLSGGFAGYTF
clone_size: .; j_call: TRBJ1-4; d_call: TRBD1; v_call: TRBV11-2; cdr3_nt: TGTGCCAGCAGCTCAGATCAGGGGGATGAAAAACTGTTTTTT; cdr3_aa: CASSSDQGDEKLFF
clone_size: .; j_call: TRBJ1-6; d_call: .; v_call: TRBV7-8; cdr3_nt: TGTGCCAGCAGCTCGCCGAATTCACCCCTCCACTTT; cdr3_aa: CASSSPNSPLHF
clone_size: few; j_call: TRBJ1-1; d_call: .; v_call: TRBV20-1; cdr3_nt: TGCAGTGCTAGAAGCCCAGTCCTGAACACTGAAGCTTTCTTT; cdr3_aa: CSARSPVLNTEAFF
clone_size: many; j_call: TRBJ2-7; d_call: TRBD2; v_call: TRBV20-1; cdr3_nt: TGCAGTGCTAAAGCGGGAGGGCTACCCTACGAGCAGTACTTC; cdr3_aa: CSAKAGGLPYEQYF
clone_size: many; j_call: TRBJ1-2; d_call: .; v_call: TRBV7-9; cdr3_nt: TGTGCCAGCAGTGGGGGAAATTATGGCTACACCTTC; cdr3_aa: CASSGGNYGYTF
clone_size: few; j_call: TRBJ1-1; d_call: TRBD1; v_call: TRBV6-5; cdr3_nt: TGTGCCAGCGGACAGGGGGCGGGAGCTTTCTTT; cdr3_aa: CASGQGAGAFF
clone_size: many; j_call: TRBJ1-1; d_call: .; v_call: TRBV14; cdr3_nt: TGTGCCAGCAGCCAAGTCACCGGGAGTACTGAAGCTTTCTTT; cdr3_aa: CASSQVTGSTEAFF
clone_size: .; j_call: TRBJ1-3; d_call: .; v_call: TRBV20-1; cdr3_nt: TGCAGTGCTAGTGAAGGCATGAACACCATATATTTT; cdr3_aa: CSASEGMNTIYF
clone_size: .; j_call: TRBJ2-5; d_call: TRBD1; v_call: TRBV29-1; cdr3_nt: TGCAGCGTTGCCACCTGGACAGGGGTAGGGGAGACCCAGTACTTC; cdr3_aa: CSVATWTGVGETQYF
clone_size: many; j_call: TRBJ2-7; d_call: TRBD1; v_call: TRBV28; cdr3_nt: TGTGCCAGCAGGGACAGGGGACCTAGCTACGAGCAGTACTTC; cdr3_aa: CASRDRGPSYEQYF
clone_size: few; j_call: TRBJ1-1; d_call: TRBD1; v_call: TRBV6-5; cdr3_nt: TGTGCCAGCAGTAAAAACAGGGGGCTTGAAGCTTTCTTT; cdr3_aa: CASSKNRGLEAFF
clone_size: many; j_call: TRBJ2-5; d_call: .; v_call: TRBV4-2; cdr3_nt: TGTGCCAGCAGCCAAGAAGCAGGTCCACAAGAGACCCAGTACTTC; cdr3_aa: CASSQEAGPQETQYF
clone_size: .; j_call: TRBJ1-1; d_call: TRBD1; v_call: TRBV6-1; cdr3_nt: TGTGCCAGCAGTAAGGACAGGCTGAGTACTGAAGCTTTCTTT; cdr3_aa: CASSKDRLSTEAFF
clone_size: many; j_call: TRBJ2-5; d_call: TRBD1; v_call: TRBV7-7; cdr3_nt: TGTGCCAGCAGTTCAGGGACAGGGGGTAGGGAGACCCAGTACTTC; cdr3_aa: CASSSGTGGRETQYF
clone_size: .; j_call: TRBJ1-5; d_call: .; v_call: TRBV2; cdr3_nt: TGTGCCAGCAGTGTGGGGACTAGCGGAAACAATGAGCAGCATTTT; cdr3_aa: CASSVGTSGNNEQHF
clone_size: many; j_call: TRBJ1-2; d_call: .; v_call: TRBV24-1; cdr3_nt: TGTGCCACCAGTGATCCCGGACGGCCAGGCTACACCTTC; cdr3_aa: CATSDPGRPGYTF
clone_size: many; j_call: TRBJ1-1; d_call: .; v_call: TRBV19; cdr3_nt: TGTGCCAGTAGAGCCAGATCGAACACTGAAGCTTTCTTT; cdr3_aa: CASRARSNTEAFF
clone_size: many; j_call: TRBJ1-1; d_call: .; v_call: TRBV29-1; cdr3_nt: TGCAGCGTTGATCCGAGGGGCACTGAAGCTTTCTTT; cdr3_aa: CSVDPRGTEAFF
clone_size: many; j_call: TRBJ2-5; d_call: TRBD2; v_call: TRBV7-7; cdr3_nt: TGTGCTAGCAGTCCGATCCCGACTAGCGGACTGTACCAAGAGACCCAGTACTTC; cdr3_aa: CASSPIPTSGLYQETQYF
clone_size: .; j_call: TRBJ1-2; d_call: .; v_call: TRBV9; cdr3_nt: TGTGCCAGCAGCGTGGACGCCGGGACTGGCTACACCTTC; cdr3_aa: CASSVDAGTGYTF
clone_size: .; j_call: TRBJ2-2; d_call: .; v_call: TRBV12-3/TRBV12-4; cdr3_nt: TGTGCCAGCAGCCACAGCGTACGGGGGAGGCTGTTTTTT; cdr3_aa: CASSHSVRGRLFF
clone_size: many; j_call: TRBJ1-1; d_call: .; v_call: TRBV19; cdr3_nt: TGTGCCAGTAGTATGGGGTGGGGGTCCACTGAAGCTTTCTTT; cdr3_aa: CASSMGWGSTEAFF
clone_size: few; j_call: TRBJ2-2; d_call: TRBD2; v_call: TRBV7-9; cdr3_nt: TGTGCCAGCAGCTTTGGGCTAGCGGACACCGGGGAGCTGTTTTTT; cdr3_aa: CASSFGLADTGELFF
clone_size: .; j_call: TRBJ1-4; d_call: .; v_call: TRBV7-9; cdr3_nt: TGTGCCAGCAGGTTCCAGGGTCCTTCTGAAAAACTGTTTTTT; cdr3_aa: CASRFQGPSEKLFF